This T cell receptor beta chain was captured by sequencing in a study of T cells in narcolepsy. The overall study: Healthy controls were enrolled alongside patients with narcolepsy type 1 or type 2.

Sequencing used immunoSEQ multiplex PCR; TCRdb keeps in-frame clones, though not all of them. The table has some 22,000 clones, 85% seen once. The ends lost 2 bases at V and 1 base at J; junction bases unmatched: 4. Per the germline V gene, CDR1 is SGHRS and CDR2 is YFSETQ. This CDR3 is 15 amino acids long. Specimen: memory (CD45RA-) CD4+ T cells from blood. The rearrangement uses TRBV5-1 and TRBJ2-5; 8 bases line up with TRBD2. This TCR was sampled from a human donor in good health. The CDR3 here is CASSFSGDRQETQYF. The CDR3 nucleotides read TGCGCCAGCAGCTTTAGCGGGGATCGCCAAGAGACCCAGTACTTC.